A single sample is the source of the 30 T cell receptor beta chains below, sequenced in a study of blood T cells in healthy people across ages. A second PCR of 7 to 11 cycles used a sample-barcoded 5' primer and a J-beta primer mix. TCRdb reprocessed the 5' RACE reads with MiXCR, giving one entry per CDR3 protein. The sample contains around 850,000 distinct CDR3 sequences, 30% to 45% of which appear only once. Sequenced input: blood. These receptors originate from a young man in good health.

This clonotype has just a few counts. This sequence joins TRBV9 and TRBJ2-3; D not resolved. The CDR3 length is 15 residues. From germline, CDR1 is SGDLS and CDR2 YYNGEE. With 0 bases removed from V and 6 bases from J, the gap between germline ends came to 14 bases. The CDR3 region has the DNA TGTGCCAGCAGCGTAGACCCGGACCCGACGGATACGCAGTATTTT. Its protein product is CASSVDPDPTDTQYF.

This CDR3 reads CASSWTSGGSRTDTQYF. The DNA for the CDR3 is TGTGCCAGCAGCTGGACTAGCGGGGGTTCTCGCACAGATACGCAGTATTTT. The chain combines TRBV5-6 with TRBJ2-3; 13 bases fit TRBD2. The CDR3 covers 17 residues. From germline, CDR1 is SGHDT and CDR2 YYEEEE. The J segment lost 1 base and the V segment lost 3 bases, leaving 5 bases of the junction unmatched.

This clonotype was seen repeatedly, ten times or more. For the CDR3, the DNA is TGCGCCAGCAGCCAAGGGCCCTTACTAGCGGGGGAGCAAGAGACCCAGTACTTC. Its translation is CASSQGPLLAGEQETQYF. The chain joins TRBV4-3 to TRBJ2-5; 11 nucleotides align to TRBD2. The V and J ends lost 1 base and 2 bases, in that order; junction bases with no gene match: 9. CDR3 size: 18 residues. Germline CDR1 reads LGHNA; CDR2 reads YSLEER.

This clonotype has a count of ten or more. This chain links TRBV5-4 with TRBJ1-2; the D gene is possibly TRBD1 (5 bases). Trimming shortened V by 3 bases and J by 4 bases, and 10 bases separated the two germline ends. This CDR3 is 13 amino acids long. Germline V gene data show CDR1 as SGHNT and CDR2 as YYREEE (reference sequence). The CDR3 here is CASSSTGFYGYTF. CDR3 DNA sequence: TGTGCCAGCAGCTCTACAGGATTCTATGGCTACACCTTC.

This clonotype was observed a handful of times. The gene calls are TRBV5-1 and TRBJ2-5, with TRBD1 as a possible D gene (5 bases). This CDR3 has 16 residues. V gave up 5 bases and J gave up 4 bases, with 21 bases separating them. Germline V gene sequence: CDR1 SGHRS, CDR2 YFSETQ. CDR3 in DNA: TGCGCCAGCAGAAAGGGGTCTGCCAGTCTAGGAGAGACCCAGTACTTC. Its translation is CASRKGSASLGETQYF.

This clonotype was observed a few times. The chain uses TRBV20-1 and TRBJ2-1, with 8 bases that match TRBD1. This CDR3 is built from 12 residues. J lost 6 bases, V lost 5 bases, and 3 bases had no gene match. Germline lookup yields CDR1 DFQATT and CDR2 SNEGSKA (reference sequence). DNA for the CDR3: TGCAGTGCTGGACAGGGTATCAATGAGCAGTTCTTC. Translated, it gives CSAGQGINEQFF.

This clonotype has more than one count but fewer than ten. This chain uses TRBV7-9 with TRBJ2-4; D is unclear. V lost 1 base, J lost 0 bases, and 10 bases lay in between. CDR1 is SEHNR, CDR2 FQNEAQ, per germline (reference sequence). The CDR3 has 16 residues. The CDR3: CASSLVGPIAKNIQYF. Written as DNA, the CDR3 is TGTGCCAGCAGCTTAGTTGGCCCAATAGCCAAAAACATTCAGTACTTC.

A word on this clonotype: Relative to the germline gene, one junction end is altered; a read error may explain this. The V gene is TRBV6-5, the J gene TRBJ1-1; TRBD1 agrees at 7 bases. The CDR3 contains 14 residues. Germline-derived CDR1 and CDR2 are MNHEY and SVGAGI. In DNA, the CDR3 is TGTACCAGCAGTTGGGACAGAGGGAACACTGAAGCTTTCTTT. It is translated as CTSSWDRGNTEAFF.

CDR3 loop: CASSLEGGFNQPQHF. Written as DNA, the CDR3 is TGTGCCAGCAGTTTAGAAGGGGGATTCAATCAGCCCCAGCATTTT. The J gene is TRBJ1-5, the V gene TRBV12-3 or TRBV12-4; tentatively, D is TRBD1 (6 bases). CDR3 length: 15 residues. Trimming removed 1 base from V and 3 bases from J, with 10 bases in between.

This clonotype occurred once. The chain recombines TRBV6-2 or TRBV6-3 with TRBJ2-3; TRBD2 matches 7 bases. The CDR3 spans 15 residues. After removal of 6 bases from V and 0 bases from J, the junction contained 6 bases not matched to a gene. CDR1 is MNHEY and CDR2 is SVGEGT in the germline V gene. CDR3 protein: CASRPSGLSTDTQYF. For the CDR3, the DNA is TGTGCCAGCAGGCCTAGCGGCCTCAGCACAGATACGCAGTATTTT.

The chain couples TRBV20-1 to TRBJ2-1, with D possibly matching TRBD2 (6 bases). Trimming shortened V by 1 base and J by 8 bases, and 15 bases separated the two germline ends. Germline V gene data show CDR1 as DFQATT and CDR2 as SNEGSKA (reference sequence). The CDR3 is 14 amino acids. The CDR3 sequence: CSARVPGRGYEQFF. CDR3 DNA: TGCAGTGCTAGAGTACCCGGGAGAGGCTATGAGCAGTTCTTC.

This clonotype was detected a few times. The rearrangement uses TRBV11-2 and TRBJ1-1, with 7 bases matching TRBD1. This CDR3 is 17 amino acids long. Unmatched junction bases numbered 10, after V lost 2 bases and J lost 1 base. CDR1 is SGHAT and CDR2 is FQNNGV in the germline V gene. The CDR3 nucleotides read TGTGCCAGCAGCTTAATAGGGGGGGACAGACCGAACACTGAAGCTTTCTTT. Translating gives CASSLIGGDRPNTEAFF.

The chain has TRBV4-2 and TRBJ1-2; weak D call: TRBD1 (5 bases). This CDR3 has 14 residues. Per germline, CDR1 LGHNA and CDR2 YNFKEQ. Trimming removed 7 bases at V and 2 bases at J, with 14 bases between. The CDR3 bases are TGTGCCAGCACCCCCGGGGACTCCAACTATGGCTACACCTTC. Residues: CASTPGDSNYGYTF.

The V gene is TRBV20-1, the J gene TRBJ2-5, with 8 bases aligning to TRBD1. Looked up from germline, CDR1 is DFQATT and CDR2 is SNEGSKA (reference sequence). J gave up 1 base and V 5 bases, and 6 bases lay outside the gene matches. The CDR3 sequence is 14 residues long. The CDR3 DNA sequence: TGCAGTGCTGGACTGGGACAGGTCCAAGAGACCCAGTACTTC. This codes for CSAGLGQVQETQYF.

This clonotype was seen many times. The chain has TRBV27 and TRBJ1-5; 8 bases are shared with TRBD1. The V segment lost 5 bases and the J segment 6 bases; nucleotides outside the gene matches: 3. The germline gives CDR1 MNHEY, CDR2 SMNVEV (reference sequence). The CDR3 extends over 13 amino acids. DNA for the CDR3: TGTGCCAGCAGTACAGGGGGACCTCAGCCCCAGCATTTT. Amino acid sequence: CASSTGGPQPQHF.

This chain links TRBV7-2 with TRBJ2-3, with 12 bases identical to TRBD2. The CDR3 is made up of 16 amino acids. V was clipped by 5 bases and J by 5 bases; unmatched bases: 8. CDR1 is SGHTA and CDR2 is FQGNSA in the germline V gene. The CDR3, as DNA: TGTGCCAGCAGCCCCCCTACTAGCGGGGGGCAAGATACGCAGTATTTT. Translation: CASSPPTSGGQDTQYF.

The chain joins TRBV12-3 or TRBV12-4 to TRBJ2-5, with TRBD1 matching over 8 bases. CDR3 length: 11 residues. V shed 4 bases, J shed 11 bases, and the junction held 3 bases outside the gene matches. The CDR3 sequence: CASSSTGGQYF. Here the CDR3 DNA reads TGTGCCAGCAGTTCCACAGGGGGGCAGTACTTC.

A few counts support this clonotype. The J gene is TRBJ1-6, the V gene TRBV7-6; 8 bases agree with TRBD1. With V trimmed by 5 bases and J by 6 bases, 3 bases remained unmatched. Germline CDR1 and CDR2: SGHVS and FNYEAQ. There are 14 residues in the CDR3. CDR3 coding DNA: TGTGCCAGCAGCAGGGACAGGTTTAATTCACCCCTCCACTTT. Residues: CASSRDRFNSPLHF. Filled out from reference TRBV7-6 and TRBJ1-6, the complete variable domain reads GAGVSQSPRYKVTKRGQDVALRCDPISGHVSLYWYRQALGQGPEFLTYFNYEAQQDKSGLPNDRFSAERPEGSISTLTIQRTEQRDSAMYRCASSRDRFNSPLHFGNGTRLTVT.

V and J are TRBV30 and TRBJ2-5, with no clear D. The CDR3 contains 11 residues. From germline, CDR1 is GTSNPN and CDR2 SVGIG (reference sequence). V lost 1 base and J 1 base, leaving 1 base between the germline ends. CDR3 loop: CAWSGQETQYF. DNA of the CDR3: TGTGCCTGGAGTGGCCAAGAGACCCAGTACTTC. Supplemented by reference TRBV30 and TRBJ2-5, the full variable domain reads SQTIHQWPATLVQPVGSPLSLECTVEGTSNPNLYWYRQAAGRGLQLLFYSVGIGQISSEVPQNLSASRPQDRQFILSSKKLLLSDSGFYLCAWSGQETQYFGPGTRLLVL.

The gene calls are TRBV24-1 and TRBJ1-2; no reliable D call. Per the germline V gene, CDR1 is KGHDR and CDR2 is SFDVKD. The V gene lost 3 bases and the J gene lost 1 base, with 2 bases spanning the gap. This CDR3 contains 12 residues. CDR3 in amino acids: CATSDDNYGYTF. In nucleotides, the CDR3 is TGTGCCACCAGTGATGATAACTATGGCTACACCTTC.

This clonotype showed up just a few times. The gene calls are TRBV20-1 and TRBJ1-1; a weak D match, TRBD1 (6 bases). The V end lost 2 bases, the J end lost 0 bases, and 13 bases lay between the germline ends. Germline V gene sequence: CDR1 DFQATT, CDR2 SNEGSKA (reference sequence). The CDR3 runs to 15 residues. The CDR3: CSARRRQVVNTEAFF. CDR3 nucleotide sequence: TGCAGTGCTAGACGACGACAGGTAGTGAACACTGAAGCTTTCTTT.

This clonotype turned up a few times. V is TRBV20-1 and J is TRBJ2-7; 10 bases line up with TRBD2. The germline V gene has CDR1 DFQATT and CDR2 SNEGSKA (reference sequence). The CDR3 loop spans 16 amino acids. After removal of 6 bases from V and 0 bases from J, the junction contained 11 bases not matched to a gene. The CDR3: CSAKNVASGGSYEQYF. As DNA, the CDR3 is TGCAGTGCCAAAAACGTCGCTAGCGGGGGCTCCTACGAGCAGTACTTC.

The chain combines TRBV7-2 with TRBJ2-2; D unclear. Germline-derived CDR1 and CDR2 are SGHTA and FQGNSA. The CDR3 length is 13 residues. The V and J ends lost 2 bases and 9 bases respectively, with 10 bases between them. In DNA, the CDR3 is TGTGCCAGCAGCTTAATTCCGGAGAGGGAGCTGTTTTTT. This translates into CASSLIPERELFF.

This chain joins TRBV20-1 and TRBJ2-1, with 8 bases identical to TRBD2. CDR3 length: 13 amino acids. With 0 bases clipped from V and 8 bases from J, the junction kept 3 bases outside the gene matches. Germline V lookup: CDR1 DFQATT, CDR2 SNEGSKA (reference sequence). CDR3 bases: TGCAGTGCTAGAGATGTGCGGGGGGATGAGCAGTTCTTC. Protein: CSARDVRGDEQFF.

The sample holds many counts of this clonotype. The CDR3 nucleotides read TGCAGCATCGACGGGGAGGGCGCGAACACTGAAGCTTTCTTT. Its protein is CSIDGEGANTEAFF. V usage is TRBV29-1 and J usage is TRBJ1-1, with no clear D. V was trimmed by 8 bases and J by 1 base, leaving 17 bases between them. Germline V gene lookup returns CDR1 SQVTM and CDR2 ANQGSEA. This CDR3 is 14 amino acids long. Using reference TRBV29-1 and TRBJ1-1 for the parts outside the CDR3, the full variable domain is SAVISQKPSRDICQRGTSLTIQCQVDSQVTMMFWYRQQPGQSLTLIATANQGSEATYESGFVIDKFPISRPNLTFSTLTVSNMSPEDSSIYLCSIDGEGANTEAFFGQGTRLTVV.

Worth noting for this clonotype: A read error is possible here, since a much larger clone lies one base away. The chain has TRBV3-1 and TRBJ2-3; 10 bases are a match to TRBD2. Germline CDR1 and CDR2: LGHDT and YNNKEL (reference sequence). Germline trimming cut 3 bases from V and 7 bases from J; bases unmatched to any gene: 7. This CDR3 is built from 15 residues. The CDR3 DNA is TGTGCCAGCAGCCATGTAGCGGGGGGTGGAAATACGCAGTATTTT. Residues: CASSHVAGGGNTQYF.

About this clonotype: A read error is possible here, since a much larger clone lies one base away. The chain is built from TRBV7-9 and TRBJ1-2; TRBD1 agrees at 7 bases. The CDR3 runs 14 residues. The germline V gene has CDR1 SEHNR and CDR2 FQNEAQ (reference sequence). V shed 5 bases and J 3 bases; nucleotides not matched to a gene: 6. The CDR3 region is CASSLDRVYYGYTF. The CDR3 DNA reads TGTGCCAGCAGCCTAGACAGGGTGTACTATGGCTACACCTTC.

CDR3 nucleotides: TGTGCCTGGAGTCCGTCCCAAGTTTTACAGTTCTTC. This encodes CAWSPSQVLQFF. The chain uses TRBV30 and TRBJ2-1; D remains unclear. The CDR3 contains 12 residues. CDR1 and CDR2 from the germline V gene are GTSNPN and SVGIG (reference sequence). The V gene lost 2 bases and the J gene lost 13 bases, with 15 bases spanning the gap. The complete variable domain, with remaining parts taken from reference TRBV30 and TRBJ2-1, reads SQTIHQWPATLVQPVGSPLSLECTVEGTSNPNLYWYRQAAGRGLQLLFYSVGIGQISSEVPQNLSASRPQDRQFILSSKKLLLSDSGFYLCAWSPSQVLQFFGPGTRLTVL.

This chain joins TRBV6-8 and TRBJ2-7, with a tentative D call TRBD2 (5 bases). The germline V gene encodes CDR1 MNHGY and CDR2 SAAAGT. This CDR3 spans 18 amino acids. Trimming removed 4 bases at V and 0 bases at J, with 22 bases between. The DNA of the CDR3 is TGTGCCAGCAGTTTCCCCGGCGGACTGGACCAGAGCTCCTACGAGCAGTACTTC. Its protein is CASSFPGGLDQSSYEQYF.

The rearrangement links TRBV7-2 to TRBJ2-1; D unclear. CDR1 is SGHTA and CDR2 is FQGNSA in the germline V gene. V was clipped by 0 bases and J by 7 bases, with 16 bases between them. The CDR3 consists of 16 residues. The CDR3 nucleotides read TGTGCCAGCAGCTTAGCGTTTCGTGGTGCTAGGAATGAGCAGTTCTTC. Its protein is CASSLAFRGARNEQFF.